This note documents a single T cell receptor (beta chain) sequence. Assay: immunoSEQ multiplex PCR; the TCRdb copy retains only in-frame clones and omits some. The top ten hold 0.013% of the sample, which has almost 550,000 clones, about 84% seen once. CDR3 length: 15 residues. The germline CDR1 and CDR2 sequences are SGHTA and FQGNSA. The V segment lost 5 bases and the J segment 5 bases; nucleotides outside the gene matches: 5. The data stem from a study of shared T cell receptors in the human thymus. This sample also belongs to another study, concerning human thymus T cells. That source adds: The study used thymus tissue resected during corrective heart surgery.

Sequencing was done on a sample of thymocytes. The chain joins TRBV7-2 to TRBJ2-7, with TRBD2 matching over 14 bases. The clonotype comes from a boy in the first two years of life with a congenital heart defect. The CDR3 DNA reads TGTGCCAGCAGCAGACTAGCGGGAGGGCCCCACGAGCAGTACTTC. Its protein is CASSRLAGGPHEQYF. Full variable domain (rest looked up from reference TRBV7-2 and TRBJ2-7): GAGVSQSPSNKVTEKGKDVELRCDPISGHTALYWYRQSLGQGLEFLIYFQGNSAPDKSGLPSDRFSAERTGGSVSTLTIQRTQQEDSAVYLCASSRLAGGPHEQYFGPGTRLTVT.